These T cell receptor beta chains were read from a single sample in a study of CD8 T cells in Susac syndrome. From the immunoSEQ multiplex PCR reads, TCRdb called clonotypes with MiXCR, one entry per CDR3 protein. Among about 250,000 distinct CDR3 sequences, roughly 93% were seen once, and the ten largest hold around 0.067%. Sequenced sample: CD4+ T cells from PBMCs. The receptors stem from a human donor with multiple sclerosis. The CDR3 runs from the conserved cysteine through the conserved F or W. A D gene is named only where the DNA matches it firmly. Expanded clones are given a class, and other clones once, few, many or no size at all.

V gene,J gene,clone size,D gene,CDR3 DNA,CDR3 protein
TRBV12-3/TRBV12-4,TRBJ1-1,once,NA,TGTGCCAGCAGCCGGCGTGTTGGGACTGAAGCTTTCTTT,CASSRRVGTEAFF
TRBV30,TRBJ1-2,NA,NA,TGTGCCTGGAGGCCATCGACGGATTATGGCTACACCTTC,CAWRPSTDYGYTF
TRBV6-1,TRBJ2-6,once,NA,TGTGCCAGCAGCCGTCCGAGGGTGGTTGGGGCCAACGTCCTGACTTTC,CASSRPRVVGANVLTF
TRBV29-1,TRBJ2-5,NA,TRBD1,TGCAGCGAACAGACAGGGGCTGCGGAGACCCAGTACTTC,CSEQTGAAETQYF
TRBV24-1,TRBJ2-3,NA,TRBD1,TGTGCCACCAGTGGACGGACAGGGGGGACAGATACGCAGTATTTT,CATSGRTGGTDTQYF
TRBV27,TRBJ2-5,NA,NA,TGTGCCAGCAGTCTGATAAGTGGCGGAGAGACCCAGTACTTC,CASSLISGGETQYF
TRBV10-1,TRBJ1-2,NA,NA,TGCGCCAGCAGTAGGTGCACCTTC,CASSRCTF
TRBV3-1,TRBJ2-5,NA,NA,TGTGCCAGCAGCCAAGGTGGCAGGGCAAGCCAAGAGACCCAGTACTTC,CASSQGGRASQETQYF
TRBV5-6,TRBJ1-1,once,NA,TGTGCCAGCAGCTTGTTCGGGGGACCGAACACTGAAGCTTTCTTT,CASSLFGGPNTEAFF
TRBV7-9,TRBJ2-7,NA,NA,TGTGCCAGCAGCTTCCAGGCGTCATCCTACGAGCAGTACTTC,CASSFQASSYEQYF
TRBV7-2,TRBJ2-3,NA,TRBD2,TGTGCCAGCAGTGCTAGCGGGTTTAGGGCAGATACGCAGTATTTT,CASSASGFRADTQYF
TRBV7-2,TRBJ1-5,NA,NA,TGTGCCAGCAGCGTCACCGGCGGGCAGGGAGACGCACCCCAGCATTTT,CASSVTGGQGDAPQHF
TRBV5-1,TRBJ2-6,NA,NA,TGCGCCAGCGGTCCGGGAGCCTCTGGGGCCAACGTCCTGACTTTC,CASGPGASGANVLTF
TRBV5-1,TRBJ2-3,NA,NA,TGCGCCAGCGCACCGGGGTTCGGTAGCACAGATACGCAGTATTTT,CASAPGFGSTDTQYF
TRBV27,TRBJ2-3,NA,TRBD1,TGTGCCAGCAGTCTGCGGGACAGGGGGTCAGATACGCAGTATTTT,CASSLRDRGSDTQYF
TRBV5-4,TRBJ2-2,NA,TRBD2,TGTGCCAGCAGCTTGGTGGCGGGAGGGGACGGGGAGCTGTTTTTT,CASSLVAGGDGELFF
TRBV3-1,TRBJ1-3,once,NA,TGTGCCAGCAGTCCGGACTGGCCCTCTGGAAACACCATATATTTT,CASSPDWPSGNTIYF
TRBV20-1,TRBJ1-5,NA,NA,TGCAGTGCTAGAGTCATCCTCAGGGTTTCGAATCAGCCCCAGCATTTT,CSARVILRVSNQPQHF
TRBV29-1,TRBJ2-5,NA,NA,TGCAGCGTCCGGCTAGTCCTGAGAGAGACCCAGTACTTC,CSVRLVLRETQYF
TRBV20-1,TRBJ2-7,NA,TRBD2,TGCAGTGCTAGAGTTAGACTAGCGGGGGGGCCCACCTACGAGCAGTACTTC,CSARVRLAGGPTYEQYF
TRBV4-1,TRBJ1-4,NA,NA,TGCGCCAGCAGCAGAGGGCGGAGTAATGAAAAACTGTTTTTT,CASSRGRSNEKLFF
TRBV4-2,TRBJ1-4,once,NA,TGTGCCAGCAGCGCACCTTACAGCGCAACTAATGAAAAACTGTTTTTT,CASSAPYSATNEKLFF
TRBV29-1,TRBJ2-1,NA,TRBD1,TGCAGCGCAAGACCGACAGGGGGCAAGGGGCAGTTCTTC,CSARPTGGKGQFF
TRBV6-1,TRBJ1-2,NA,NA,TGTGCCAGCATAAGGGATGGGATCAGCTACACCTTC,CASIRDGISYTF
TRBV30,TRBJ1-2,NA,TRBD1,TGTGCCTGGAGTCGGGACAGTCGAAACTATGGCTACACCTTC,CAWSRDSRNYGYTF
TRBV7-2,TRBJ2-1,once,NA,TGTGCCAGCAGCTTTTTGCATGAGCAGTTCTTC,CASSFLHEQFF
TRBV24-1,TRBJ2-2,NA,NA,TGTGCCACCAGCCCTGGGGTCACCGGGGAGCTGTTTTTT,CATSPGVTGELFF
TRBV5-1,TRBJ2-7,NA,TRBD1,TGCGCCAGCAGCTGGTCCGGGACAGGGGGCGCGCTGGGGGAGCAGTACTTC,CASSWSGTGGALGEQYF
TRBV11-2,TRBJ1-3,NA,NA,TGTGCCAGCAGCTTATACGGTGGAGGACAGCGAAACACCATATATTTT,CASSLYGGGQRNTIYF
TRBV6-1,TRBJ2-4,NA,NA,TGTGCCAGCAGTGAAGTGTACAGGGTAAACATTCAGTACTTC,CASSEVYRVNIQYF
TRBV3-1,TRBJ2-6,NA,NA,TGTGCCAGCAGCCAATACCGTTCTGGGGCCAACGTCCTGACTTTC,CASSQYRSGANVLTF
TRBV28,TRBJ2-1,once,TRBD2,TGTGCCAGCAGTTTAGAGCGGGGCTTCTACAATGAGCAGTTCTTC,CASSLERGFYNEQFF
TRBV18,TRBJ1-1,NA,TRBD1,TGTGCCAGCTCACCACAGGGGGCGAGTACTGAAGCTTTCTTT,CASSPQGASTEAFF
TRBV7-6,TRBJ1-1,NA,NA,TGTGCCAGCAGCCGCCAGGAGAACACTGAAGCTTTCTTT,CASSRQENTEAFF
TRBV7-2,TRBJ2-5,NA,TRBD1,TGTGCCAGCAGCTTAGAGGGGACAGGGCTGGAGACCCAGTACTTC,CASSLEGTGLETQYF
TRBV5-1,TRBJ2-5,few,NA,TGCGCCAGCAGCTCCGGACCCGAGGGGGGGCAAGAGACCCAGTACTTC,CASSSGPEGGQETQYF
TRBV19,TRBJ2-1,NA,NA,TGTGCCAGTAGTAAGCTAGTACCCGACGTGGATGAGCAGTTCTTC,CASSKLVPDVDEQFF
TRBV6-5,TRBJ2-1,NA,NA,TGTGCCAGCAGTTACGATAACAGCAACAATGAGCAGTTCTTC,CASSYDNSNNEQFF
TRBV6-5,TRBJ2-6,NA,NA,TGTGCCAGCAGTTACGGGGTCTCTGGGGCCAACGTCCTGACTTTC,CASSYGVSGANVLTF
TRBV29-1,TRBJ2-3,NA,NA,TGCAGCGTTGACGAAGAGTGGAATACGCAGTATTTT,CSVDEEWNTQYF
TRBV5-1,TRBJ1-2,few,NA,TGCGCCAGCAGCTTGGATGACCGCTCCGGCTACACCTTC,CASSLDDRSGYTF
TRBV28,TRBJ1-2,NA,NA,TGTGCCAGCAGTTTTAGGTCTAACTATGGCTACACCTTC,CASSFRSNYGYTF
TRBV29-1,TRBJ2-3,NA,NA,TGCAGCGTCCGCTCCGGACAGAGCACAGATACGCAGTATTTT,CSVRSGQSTDTQYF
TRBV27,TRBJ1-5,NA,NA,TGTGCCAGCAGTTTAAAGGCTGGGGGCAATCAGCCCCAGCATTTT,CASSLKAGGNQPQHF
TRBV29-1,TRBJ1-1,once,NA,TGCAGCGTGGCAGACAGGTTCACTGAAGCTTTCTTT,CSVADRFTEAFF
TRBV13,TRBJ2-3,NA,TRBD1,TGTGCCAGCAGCGCCGGGACAGGGTCGGTTGTAGATACGCAGTATTTT,CASSAGTGSVVDTQYF
TRBV20-1,TRBJ2-3,NA,TRBD2,TGCAGTGCGCTAGCGGGAGGAGGCAGGACAGATACGCAGTATTTT,CSALAGGGRTDTQYF
TRBV20-1,TRBJ1-6,NA,TRBD1,TGCAGTGCTAGACGCGGGACAGGGGGCCCCCTCCACTTT,CSARRGTGGPLHF
TRBV27,TRBJ1-1,NA,NA,TGTGCCAGCAGTCCCGACAAGGGGACTGAAGCTTTCTTT,CASSPDKGTEAFF
TRBV3-1,TRBJ2-6,NA,TRBD2,TGTGCCAGCAGCCCCTCTAGCGGGAGAGGTGGGGCCAACGTCCTGACTTTC,CASSPSSGRGGANVLTF
TRBV5-1,TRBJ1-2,NA,TRBD1,TGCGCCAGCGGGACAGATAACTATGGCTACACCTTC,CASGTDNYGYTF
TRBV30,TRBJ1-2,NA,NA,TGTGCCTGGACGGTGGCAAGCTATGGCTACACCTTC,CAWTVASYGYTF
TRBV12-3/TRBV12-4,TRBJ2-1,NA,NA,TGTGCCAGCAGCGCAGGTGGCTATGAGCAGTTCTTC,CASSAGGYEQFF
TRBV4-1,TRBJ1-1,NA,TRBD1,TGCGCCAGCAGCCCAGCTACCGGGACAGCGAACACTGAAGCTTTCTTT,CASSPATGTANTEAFF
TRBV9,TRBJ2-5,NA,TRBD2,TGTGCCAGCAGCGTAGGACCGGGGGGGCAAGTACTCCAAGAGACCCAGTACTTC,CASSVGPGGQVLQETQYF